This is a list of T cell receptor beta chains from one sample in a study of shared clonotypes between healthy human individuals. Assay used: immunoSEQ multiplex PCR; TCRdb lists only in-frame clones, some missing. The table shows some 240,000 clones, with just over 65% occurring only once. Sequencing input: memory CD4+ T cells sorted from blood. The receptors derive from a man younger than 45 in good health. Both conserved end residues are part of each CDR3. D genes are given only for firm matches. Size values are once, few and many counts, or a class for expanded clones, and some rows have none.

d_call: NA; v_call: TRBV18; j_call: TRBJ2-1; clone_size: NA; cdr3_nt: TGTGCCAGCTCACCACCGTCGGAGTGGGAACGGCAGTTCTTC; cdr3_aa: CASSPPSEWERQFF
d_call: TRBD1; v_call: TRBV28; j_call: TRBJ1-4; clone_size: few; cdr3_nt: TGTGCCAGCAGTTCTCACAGGGGAATTGAAAAACTGTTTTTT; cdr3_aa: CASSSHRGIEKLFF
d_call: NA; v_call: TRBV9; j_call: TRBJ2-7; clone_size: few; cdr3_nt: TGTGCCAGCAGCGTAGGGACCGCTAGCTCCTACGAGCAGTACTTC; cdr3_aa: CASSVGTASSYEQYF
d_call: NA; v_call: TRBV29-1; j_call: TRBJ2-1; clone_size: NA; cdr3_nt: TGCAGCGTGGACCGGACAGCGGCCTACAATGAGCAGTTCTTC; cdr3_aa: CSVDRTAAYNEQFF
d_call: TRBD2; v_call: TRBV11-2; j_call: TRBJ2-1; clone_size: NA; cdr3_nt: TGTGCCAGCAGCCAAACGCCGGGGGGACTAGCTACCCAACAGTTCTTC; cdr3_aa: CASSQTPGGLATQQFF
d_call: NA; v_call: TRBV7-9; j_call: TRBJ2-7; clone_size: NA; cdr3_nt: TGTGCCAGCACCCCCGGGGACGTCTACGAGCAGTACTTC; cdr3_aa: CASTPGDVYEQYF
d_call: TRBD1; v_call: TRBV29-1; j_call: TRBJ1-2; clone_size: NA; cdr3_nt: TGCAGCGTTTACTACAGGGGGTCTACAACCTTC; cdr3_aa: CSVYYRGSTTF
d_call: TRBD1; v_call: TRBV25-1; j_call: TRBJ2-2; clone_size: many; cdr3_nt: TGTGCCAGCAGAGACGGGACAGGGGAGCAGGGCGGGGAGCTGTTTTTT; cdr3_aa: CASRDGTGEQGGELFF
d_call: NA; v_call: TRBV6-1; j_call: TRBJ1-5; clone_size: NA; cdr3_nt: TGTGCCAGCAGTGAATGGCAGCCCTATCAGCCCCAGCATTTT; cdr3_aa: CASSEWQPYQPQHF
d_call: NA; v_call: TRBV25-1; j_call: TRBJ2-2; clone_size: few; cdr3_nt: TGTGCCAGCAGTCCCGCGACAGCCCCGAACACCGGGGAGCTGTTTTTT; cdr3_aa: CASSPATAPNTGELFF
d_call: TRBD2; v_call: TRBV2; j_call: TRBJ2-3; clone_size: NA; cdr3_nt: TGTGCCAGCAAAACCGGGGGGGGCCCCACAGATACGCAGTATTTT; cdr3_aa: CASKTGGGPTDTQYF
d_call: NA; v_call: TRBV6-6; j_call: TRBJ2-1; clone_size: NA; cdr3_nt: TGTGCCAGCAGGGCGGAGATCTACAATGAGCAGTTCTTC; cdr3_aa: CASRAEIYNEQFF
d_call: TRBD1; v_call: TRBV5-5; j_call: TRBJ2-7; clone_size: many; cdr3_nt: TGTGCCAGCAGCCAAAGTGAGGACAGGGGCTACGAGCAGTACTTC; cdr3_aa: CASSQSEDRGYEQYF
d_call: NA; v_call: TRBV6-5; j_call: TRBJ2-3; clone_size: NA; cdr3_nt: TGTGCCAGCAGTTACGCGTGGGGCACAGATACGCAGTATTTT; cdr3_aa: CASSYAWGTDTQYF
d_call: NA; v_call: TRBV6-5; j_call: TRBJ2-1; clone_size: NA; cdr3_nt: TGTGCCAGCAGCGGGATCGTGGTGAATGAGCAGTTCTTC; cdr3_aa: CASSGIVVNEQFF
d_call: NA; v_call: TRBV9; j_call: TRBJ2-1; clone_size: NA; cdr3_nt: TGTGCCAGCAGCGTAGACACTAGTCTGTACAATGAGCAGTTCTTC; cdr3_aa: CASSVDTSLYNEQFF
d_call: TRBD1; v_call: TRBV7-2; j_call: TRBJ2-5; clone_size: NA; cdr3_nt: TGTGCCAGCAGCGTAGGACAGGGGAGGGAGACCCAGTACTTC; cdr3_aa: CASSVGQGRETQYF
d_call: NA; v_call: TRBV5-1; j_call: TRBJ1-1; clone_size: once; cdr3_nt: TGCGCCAGCAGCTTGGAATGGGGCATGAACACTGAAGCTTTCTTT; cdr3_aa: CASSLEWGMNTEAFF
d_call: NA; v_call: TRBV5-6; j_call: TRBJ2-7; clone_size: NA; cdr3_nt: TGTGCCAGCAGCAGGAGGGGGCGAAACTTCGACGAGCAGTACTTC; cdr3_aa: CASSRRGRNFDEQYF
d_call: NA; v_call: TRBV7-8; j_call: TRBJ1-3; clone_size: few; cdr3_nt: TGTGCCAGCAGCTTAGGGCAGAGGGATCGAAGAGGAAACACCATATATTTT; cdr3_aa: CASSLGQRDRRGNTIYF
d_call: TRBD1; v_call: TRBV5-1; j_call: TRBJ1-1; clone_size: NA; cdr3_nt: TGCGCCAGCAGCTCCGGGACAGGGAACACTGAAGCTTTCTTT; cdr3_aa: CASSSGTGNTEAFF
d_call: NA; v_call: TRBV6-1; j_call: TRBJ1-1; clone_size: NA; cdr3_nt: TGTGCCAGCAGCCAACAGGGAGGGTACACTGAAGCTTTCTTT; cdr3_aa: CASSQQGGYTEAFF
d_call: NA; v_call: TRBV9; j_call: TRBJ1-1; clone_size: NA; cdr3_nt: TGTGCCAGCAGCCTAAGGACCCTGGGCACTGAAGCTTTCTTT; cdr3_aa: CASSLRTLGTEAFF
d_call: NA; v_call: TRBV7-8; j_call: TRBJ1-1; clone_size: NA; cdr3_nt: TGTGCCAGCAGCTTAGCTGGCAGGGTGAACACTGAAGCTTTCTTT; cdr3_aa: CASSLAGRVNTEAFF
d_call: NA; v_call: TRBV7-9; j_call: TRBJ1-1; clone_size: NA; cdr3_nt: TGTGCCAGCAGCTTAGGCGGGACCCTTGAAGCTTTCTTT; cdr3_aa: CASSLGGTLEAFF
d_call: TRBD1; v_call: TRBV19; j_call: TRBJ2-5; clone_size: NA; cdr3_nt: TGTGCCAGTAGTATAGATCAACGGGTGGGACAGGGGATGACGGAGACCCAGTACTTC; cdr3_aa: CASSIDQRVGQGMTETQYF
d_call: NA; v_call: TRBV5-5; j_call: TRBJ1-4; clone_size: many; cdr3_nt: TGTGCCAGCAGCTTTAGGGACCCTCGTGAAAAACTGTTTTTT; cdr3_aa: CASSFRDPREKLFF
d_call: TRBD1; v_call: TRBV6-1; j_call: TRBJ1-5; clone_size: NA; cdr3_nt: TGTGCCAGCAGTTCCCGACAGGGCCTACTTCAGCCCCAGCATTTT; cdr3_aa: CASSSRQGLLQPQHF
d_call: TRBD2; v_call: TRBV10-1; j_call: TRBJ2-5; clone_size: NA; cdr3_nt: TGCGCCAGCAGTGAGTCTACGTCTAGCGGACAAGAGACCCAGTACTTC; cdr3_aa: CASSESTSSGQETQYF
d_call: TRBD2; v_call: TRBV4-3; j_call: TRBJ2-5; clone_size: NA; cdr3_nt: TGCGCCAGCAGCTCCGGGACTAGCAAACAAGAGACCCAGTACTTC; cdr3_aa: CASSSGTSKQETQYF
d_call: NA; v_call: TRBV28; j_call: TRBJ2-1; clone_size: NA; cdr3_nt: TGTGCCAGCAGTTCTGGCGGGAATCCCTACAATGAGCAGTTCTTC; cdr3_aa: CASSSGGNPYNEQFF
d_call: TRBD1; v_call: TRBV5-1; j_call: TRBJ1-1; clone_size: NA; cdr3_nt: TGCGCCAGCAGCCCGGGGACAGCCACTGAAGCTTTCTTT; cdr3_aa: CASSPGTATEAFF
d_call: NA; v_call: TRBV5-1; j_call: TRBJ2-2; clone_size: NA; cdr3_nt: TGCGCCAGCAGCTCGGGCAGCTACACCGGGGAGCTGTTTTTT; cdr3_aa: CASSSGSYTGELFF
d_call: TRBD2; v_call: TRBV6-5; j_call: TRBJ2-7; clone_size: NA; cdr3_nt: TGTGCCAGCAGTGAACCGGGACTAGCGGGAGGGGCGCACTTC; cdr3_aa: CASSEPGLAGGAHF
d_call: NA; v_call: TRBV7-9; j_call: TRBJ2-3; clone_size: NA; cdr3_nt: TGTGCCAGCAGCTGGCTAGGGGACATGTCAGATACGCAGTATTTT; cdr3_aa: CASSWLGDMSDTQYF
d_call: NA; v_call: TRBV5-5; j_call: TRBJ2-2; clone_size: NA; cdr3_nt: TGTGCCAGCAGCTTGGTAGACACCGGGGAGCTGTTTTTT; cdr3_aa: CASSLVDTGELFF
d_call: NA; v_call: TRBV7-2; j_call: TRBJ2-7; clone_size: NA; cdr3_nt: TGTGCCAGCAGCTTTCCGAGGGGAGAGCAGTACTTC; cdr3_aa: CASSFPRGEQYF
d_call: NA; v_call: TRBV4-1; j_call: TRBJ1-1; clone_size: NA; cdr3_nt: TGCGCCAGCAGCCAAGAGGGGGGAACTGAAGCTTTCTTT; cdr3_aa: CASSQEGGTEAFF
d_call: TRBD1; v_call: TRBV9; j_call: TRBJ1-2; clone_size: few; cdr3_nt: TGTGCCAGCAGCGCACAGGGGGCAGGGAGCTATGGCTACACCTTC; cdr3_aa: CASSAQGAGSYGYTF
d_call: NA; v_call: TRBV5-1; j_call: TRBJ1-1; clone_size: once; cdr3_nt: TGCGCCAGCAGCTCTGGACAGAACACTGAAGCTTTCTTT; cdr3_aa: CASSSGQNTEAFF